A few counts support the clone carrying this T cell receptor beta chain. The antigen is not known. V was cut by 4 bases and J by 8 bases, with 18 bases left in between. This CDR3 comprises 15 residues. Germline assignment: CDR1 WSHSY and CDR2 SAAADI. RNA transcripts provided the source from which TCR beta CDR3 regions were amplified. First-round RT-PCR of the TCR CDR3 relied on the HTBI primer set. TCRdb passed the multiplex PCR reads through MiXCR, listing each CDR3 protein once. The sample has 300,000 to 450,000 distinct CDR3 sequences; less than 20% are singletons. Each person with ophthalmopathy scored at least 3 on the Clinical Activity Score, reached NOSPECS grade 4 or higher, and had been ill under 3 months. Exclusion followed for patients with uncontrolled infection, other autoimmune disease, pregnancy or lactation. Every diagnosis used clinical symptoms, serum thyroxine and TRAb, thyroid ultrasound and orbital computed tomography.

The data were taken from a study of T cells in Graves' hyperthyroidism and ophthalmopathy. The study's findings and limits: The authors' 13 V-J model separated ophthalmopathy from stable hyperthyroidism.

This sequence originates from a woman aged 35 to 49 with Graves' ophthalmopathy. The sequenced sample was blood. The J gene is TRBJ2-1, the V gene TRBV10-2; possibly TRBD2 for D (5 bases). CDR3 sequence (DNA): TGCGCCAGCAGTGGGTCCCGGTTACTCGGGGATGAGCAGTTCTTC. Its protein product is CASSGSRLLGDEQFF.